This is a list of T cell receptor beta chains from one sample in a study of blood T cell repertoires in COVID-19. Here immunoSEQ multiplex PCR was the method, and the copy in TCRdb shows in-frame clones only, minus some. Among some 30,000 clones listed, roughly 89% were seen once. Specimen: peripheral blood. Source of these receptors: a human donor with acute or convalescent COVID-19. The donor label of this sample is uncertain. Both conserved end residues are part of each CDR3. D genes are given only for firm matches. Clone size is given for some rows only: seen once, a few or many times, or a class if the clone is expanded.

v_call	j_call	d_call	clone_size	cdr3_nt	cdr3_aa
TRBV6-2/TRBV6-3	TRBJ2-5	TRBD1	NA	TGTGCCAGCAGTAAGACAGGGGCGCCTCTCCAAGAGACCCAGTACTTC	CASSKTGAPLQETQYF
TRBV5-8	TRBJ1-5	NA	NA	TGTGCCAGCAGCGCGGACAGCCGGAATCAGCCCCAGCATTTT	CASSADSRNQPQHF
TRBV30	TRBJ1-2	TRBD1	NA	TGTGTTTTCGGGGACAGGAGGAACTATGGCTACACCTTC	CVFGDRRNYGYTF
TRBV5-4	TRBJ1-2	TRBD1	NA	TGTGCCAGCAGCACCCCACAGGGGTCTGGCTACACCTTC	CASSTPQGSGYTF
TRBV27	TRBJ2-3	NA	NA	TGTGCCAGCAGTTTAGTATGGCGGGGAGGCACAGATACGCAGTATTTT	CASSLVWRGGTDTQYF
TRBV19	TRBJ1-5	NA	NA	TGTGCCAGTAGTATTCACAGGGTCAATCAGCCCCAGCATTTT	CASSIHRVNQPQHF
TRBV3-1/TRBV3-2	TRBJ2-2	TRBD1	NA	TGTGCCAGCAGCCACCTGATGGGGACAGGGAGGGCCGGGGAGCTGTTTTTT	CASSHLMGTGRAGELFF
TRBV7-3	TRBJ2-7	TRBD2	NA	TGTGCCAGCAGCGGGACTGGGACTAATAAGCAGTACTTC	CASSGTGTNKQYF
TRBV11-2	TRBJ2-7	NA	NA	TGTGCCACCTCCATTGGGCTTTTGGGCGAGCAGTACTTC	CATSIGLLGEQYF
TRBV6-5	TRBJ2-2	NA	NA	TGTGCCAGCAGCCCCTCCAGGAACACCGGGGAGCTGTTTTTT	CASSPSRNTGELFF
TRBV7-9	TRBJ2-3	NA	NA	TGTGCCAGCAGCTTAGGGGGCCGCACAGATACGCAGTATTTT	CASSLGGRTDTQYF
TRBV19	TRBJ1-2	NA	NA	TGTGCCAGTAGTATCCGAGCCAACTATGGCTACACCTTC	CASSIRANYGYTF
TRBV5-1	TRBJ2-3	NA	once	TGCGCCAGCAGCTTGGTTGCGGATACGCAGTATTTT	CASSLVADTQYF
TRBV12-3/TRBV12-4	TRBJ1-1	NA	few	TGTGCCAGCAGTTTCACAGGTGTAGCTTTCTTT	CASSFTGVAFF
TRBV25-1	TRBJ1-4	TRBD1	once	TGTGCCAGCAGTGACACGACAGGGGTTGGTGAAAAACTGTTTTTT	CASSDTTGVGEKLFF
TRBV25-1	TRBJ1-5	NA	NA	TGTGCCAGCAGTCCAGCACGGGGCAATCAGCCCCAGCATTTT	CASSPARGNQPQHF
TRBV27	TRBJ1-6	NA	NA	TGTGCCAGCAGCAATGACAGTAGGTATTCACCCCTCCACTTT	CASSNDSRYSPLHF
TRBV6-1	TRBJ2-5	NA	NA	TGTGCCAGCAGTGAAGATGGCAGGGGGACCCAGTACTTC	CASSEDGRGTQYF
TRBV6-2/TRBV6-3	TRBJ1-2	TRBD1	NA	TGTGCCAGCAGTTCTCCGGACAGGGGGCTGAGGGGCTACACCTTC	CASSSPDRGLRGYTF
TRBV6-1	TRBJ1-5	NA	NA	TGTGCCAGCAGTGAAGCGAGAGTGGGGGCTGGTCAGCCCCAGCATTTT	CASSEARVGAGQPQHF